The 29 T cell receptor beta chains below come from one sample, sequenced in a study of regulatory T cells in long-lasting Graves disease. Time point here: newly diagnosed GD, antithyroid drugs for less than 3 months. Scientists built the TCR library using RNA that was extracted from PBMCs. Library construction for TCR beta used iRepertoire HTBI primers and Arm-PCR of CDR3 regions. TCRdb passed the multiplex PCR reads through MiXCR, listing each CDR3 protein once. Seen here are about 540,000 distinct CDR3 sequences, 13% observed once, and the top ten hold 8% to 10%. These sequences were also reported in another study, on T cells in Graves' hyperthyroidism and ophthalmopathy.

This specimen consisted of peripheral blood mononuclear cells (PBMCs), obtained at new diagnosis, from a patient treated with antithyroid drugs. The receptor source for this set is a man aged 25 to 40 with Graves disease.

The table lists this clonotype with many counts. In DNA, the CDR3 is TGTGCCAGCAGTTCTCGGTGGGGACCAACTCAATTCTACGAGCAGTACTTC. It translates to CASSSRWGPTQFYEQYF. The V gene is TRBV12-3 or TRBV12-4, the J gene TRBJ2-7; perhaps D is TRBD1 or TRBD2 (5 bases each). The CDR3 runs to 17 residues. Between the trimmed V and J ends, which lost 4 bases and 3 bases, there was a span of 22 bases.

This clonotype came up a few times. The V and J genes are TRBV19 and TRBJ2-7; D remains ambiguous. The CDR3 runs to 12 residues. Germline CDR1 reads LNHDA; CDR2 reads SQIVND (reference sequence). V shed 8 bases and J shed 1 base, with 9 bases lying between them. The CDR3 DNA reads TGTGCCAGTGAGGACCGTTCCTACGAGCAGTACTTC. Its translation is CASEDRSYEQYF.

This clonotype has ten or more counts. The chain couples TRBV27 to TRBJ2-5, with 11 bases fitting TRBD2. With V trimmed by 3 bases and J by 0 bases, 9 bases remained unmatched. Germline V gene data show CDR1 as MNHEY and CDR2 as SMNVEV (reference sequence). There are 18 residues in the CDR3. The CDR3 is CASSFTRLAGGYQETQYF. The CDR3 nucleotides read TGTGCCAGCAGTTTCACAAGATTAGCGGGAGGGTACCAAGAGACCCAGTACTTC.

To note about this clonotype: Possible read error: a much larger clone is one base away. The gene calls are TRBV7-2 and TRBJ2-5; D gene uncertain. V was cut by 1 base and J by 5 bases, with 11 bases left in between. Germline values: CDR1 SGHTA, CDR2 FQGNSA. CDR3 length equals 14 residues. CDR3 nucleotides: TGTGCCAGCAGCTTAGGGGTAATAGGGGAGACCCAGTACTTC. Translation: CASSLGVIGETQYF.

This clonotype came up many times. The rearrangement uses TRBV2 and TRBJ2-5; D may be TRBD1 (6 bases). This CDR3 is built from 12 residues. The V gene's germline CDR1 is SNHLY and CDR2 FYNNEI. Deletions cut 5 bases from V and 5 bases from J, with 9 bases between. The CDR3 sequence: CASSWTEETQYF. As DNA, the CDR3 is TGTGCCAGCAGTTGGACAGAGGAGACCCAGTACTTC.

This clonotype was seen ten or more times. The chain employs TRBV24-1 and TRBJ2-1; tentative D call: TRBD1 (5 bases). V was shortened by 8 bases and J by 6 bases, with 19 bases between the two germline ends. Germline CDR1 KGHDR, CDR2 SFDVKD. CDR3 length: 15 residues. CDR3 nucleotide sequence: TGTGCCACCAATGACACAGGTAGAGTAGGCAATGAGCAGTTCTTC. It is translated as CATNDTGRVGNEQFF.

This chain links TRBV19 with TRBJ1-1; D might be TRBD1 (6 bases). The V gene's germline CDR1 is LNHDA and CDR2 SQIVND (reference sequence). This CDR3 has 13 amino acids. With 6 bases removed from V and 7 bases from J, the gap between germline ends came to 15 bases. CDR3 region: CASSSGGQFEAFF. As DNA, the CDR3 is TGTGCCAGTAGCTCCGGCGGACAGTTTGAAGCTTTCTTT.

The gene calls are TRBV20-1 and TRBJ2-7; D might be TRBD2 (6 bases). The CDR3 is 13 amino acids. Germline V gene lookup returns CDR1 DFQATT and CDR2 SNEGSKA (reference sequence). V was shortened by 6 bases and J by 7 bases, with 19 bases between the two germline ends. The CDR3 reads CSAGGTDSGEQYF. The DNA for the CDR3 is TGCAGTGCCGGAGGGACTGACTCCGGAGAGCAGTACTTC.

Points on this clonotype: This sequence may be a read error, since a much larger clone differs from it by one base. The chain combines TRBV28 with TRBJ2-1; possible D gene TRBD1, 7 bases. The CDR3 contains 15 residues. Per the germline V gene, CDR1 is MDHEN and CDR2 is SYDVKM. This CDR3 reads CASRPDRDSYSEQFF. The CDR3 nucleotides read TGTGCCAGCAGGCCAGACAGGGACTCCTACAGTGAGCAGTTCTTC.

DNA of the CDR3: TGTGCCAGCAGCTCTTTACGGGGACGTGGCTACACCTTC. Residues: CASSSLRGRGYTF. V gene TRBV5-6 combines with J gene TRBJ1-2, with a possible D match to TRBD1 (5 bases). The CDR3 consists of 13 residues. Germline lookup yields CDR1 SGHDT and CDR2 YYEEEE. Trimming stripped 3 bases from V and 7 bases from J, with 13 bases between.

This clonotype was recorded many times. The chain is built from TRBV27 and TRBJ2-7; the D is unclear. V lost 3 bases to trimming and J lost 0 bases, with 15 bases between them. Germline V gene data show CDR1 as MNHEY and CDR2 as SMNVEV (reference sequence). The CDR3 totals 16 residues. CDR3 sequence: CASSFGVGQSSYEQYF. In nucleotides, the CDR3 is TGTGCCAGCAGTTTTGGGGTCGGTCAGAGCTCCTACGAGCAGTACTTC.

This clonotype was seen many times. The rearrangement joins TRBV7-9 to TRBJ2-1; a weak D match, TRBD2 (5 bases). V was shortened by 2 bases and J by 8 bases, with 10 bases between the two germline ends. Germline values: CDR1 SEHNR, CDR2 FQNEAQ (reference sequence). The CDR3 runs 13 residues. The CDR3 sequence: CASSLRGDDEQFF. CDR3 bases: TGTGCCAGCAGCTTACGGGGAGATGATGAGCAGTTCTTC.

The genes are TRBV20-1 and TRBJ2-3; D remains unclear. The ends were cut back, 6 bases at V and 1 base at J, with 17 bases in the middle. The CDR3 consists of 15 residues. CDR1 is DFQATT and CDR2 is SNEGSKA in the germline V gene (reference sequence). The CDR3 loop is CSADQTVLRTDTQYF. In nucleotides, the CDR3 is TGCAGTGCCGACCAGACCGTACTTCGCACAGATACGCAGTATTTT.

This clonotype was detected ten times or more. The CDR3 DNA sequence: TGTGCCAGCAGCCAAGGGACAGGGGACGAAGAGCAGTACTTC. It encodes CASSQGTGDEEQYF. The genes are TRBV28 and TRBJ2-7; 10 bases align to TRBD1. This CDR3 is built from 14 residues. V lost 6 bases and J lost 7; bases outside the gene matches: 9. Germline V gene sequence: CDR1 MDHEN, CDR2 SYDVKM. Using reference TRBV28 and TRBJ2-7 for the parts outside the CDR3, the full variable domain is DVKVTQSSRYLVKRTGEKVFLECVQDMDHENMFWYRQDPGLGLRLIYFSYDVKMKEKGDIPEGYSVSREKKERFSLILESASTNQTSMYLCASSQGTGDEEQYFGPGTRLTVT.

V gene TRBV2 combines with J gene TRBJ1-3; possibly TRBD1 for D (5 bases). V was cut by 3 bases and J by 4 bases, with 10 bases left in between. The CDR3 has 14 residues. Germline CDR1 is SNHLY and CDR2 is FYNNEI. CDR3 in DNA: TGTGCCAGCAGTGACGGGGGTCTAGGAAACACCATATATTTT. Translated: CASSDGGLGNTIYF.

The rearrangement uses TRBV11-2 and TRBJ2-7, with D perhaps assigned TRBD1 or TRBD2 (5 bases each). Trimming cost V 8 bases and J 2 bases, with 10 bases left between them. Germline V gene lookup returns CDR1 SGHAT and CDR2 FQNNGV. CDR3 length equals 12 residues. The CDR3 sequence is CASAVGAYEQYF. CDR3 in DNA: TGTGCCAGCGCTGTGGGGGCCTACGAGCAGTACTTC. The whole variable domain, filled in from reference TRBV11-2 and TRBJ2-7, reads EAGVAQSPRYKIIEKRQSVAFWCNPISGHATLYWYQQILGQGPKLLIQFQNNGVVDDSQLPKDRFSAERLKGVDSTLKIQPAKLEDSAVYLCASAVGAYEQYFGPGTRLTVT.

This clonotype was counted between two and nine times. V gene TRBV3-1 combines with J gene TRBJ1-1; D is unresolved. CDR3 length equals 15 residues. The V end lost 0 bases, the J end lost 4 bases, and 12 bases lay between the germline ends. Germline V CDR1 and CDR2: LGHDT, YNNKEL (reference sequence). For the CDR3, the DNA is TGTGCCAGCAGCCAAGATGGATCACTGGGCACTGAAGCTTTCTTT. Translating gives CASSQDGSLGTEAFF.

This clonotype was recorded at least ten times. The CDR3, as DNA: TGCGCCAGCAGCTTGGGTGGGACAGCAAGCTCCTACGAGCAGTACTTC. Translated, it gives CASSLGGTASSYEQYF. The chain is built from TRBV5-1 and TRBJ2-7, with 7 bases identical to TRBD1. The J segment lost 0 bases and the V segment lost 0 bases, leaving 6 bases of the junction unmatched. The CDR3 consists of 16 residues. Germline values: CDR1 SGHRS, CDR2 YFSETQ.

This clonotype was counted only a few times. V and J are TRBV7-9 and TRBJ2-7; 9 positions match TRBD1. Trimming removed 5 bases from V and 6 bases from J; junction bases left unmatched: 17. CDR1 SEHNR and CDR2 FQNEAQ come from the germline V gene (reference sequence). The CDR3 consists of 17 residues. CDR3 nucleotide sequence: TGTGCCAGCAGCACGGACTTTCTCGTGGGACAGGGAATCGAGCAGTACTTC. Its translation: CASSTDFLVGQGIEQYF.

This clonotype was observed a handful of times. V is TRBV20-1 and J is TRBJ2-7, with 7 nucleotides matching TRBD1. The V gene end was trimmed by 6 bases and the J gene end by 3 bases; junction bases not matched to a gene: 11. The CDR3 has 14 amino acids. Germline V gene sequence: CDR1 DFQATT, CDR2 SNEGSKA (reference sequence). This CDR3 reads CSAVRQGPIYEQYF. As DNA, the CDR3 is TGCAGTGCAGTCCGACAGGGACCGATCTACGAGCAGTACTTC.

In its sample, this clonotype was seen a few times. The chain joins TRBV24-1 to TRBJ2-7, with D possibly TRBD1 on 6 matching bases. Germline V gives CDR1 KGHDR, CDR2 SFDVKD. V lost 9 bases, J lost 4 bases, and 18 bases lay in between. The CDR3 totals 14 residues. Here the CDR3 reads CATHNRTAIYEQYF. The DNA for the CDR3 is TGTGCCACCCATAACAGGACAGCGATATACGAGCAGTACTTC.

This clonotype was seen ten or more times. The chain links TRBV20-1 to TRBJ2-2; tentative D call: TRBD2 (6 bases). The ends were cut back, 6 bases at V and 2 bases at J, with 13 bases in the middle. CDR3 length equals 14 residues. In germline, CDR1 is DFQATT, CDR2 SNEGSKA (reference sequence). CDR3 bases: TGCAGTGCCACGGGACTCCTTAACACCGGGGAGCTGTTTTTT. Protein: CSATGLLNTGELFF.

This sequence joins TRBV10-3 and TRBJ2-7; maybe TRBD1 (6 bases). The CDR3 runs to 12 residues. Trimming took off 10 bases at V and 0 bases at J, with 10 bases between the two ends. Germline CDR1 is ENHRY and CDR2 is SYGVKD. The CDR3 region has the DNA TGTGCCACTCAGGACAGCTCCTACGAGCAGTACTTC. Its translation is CATQDSSYEQYF.

This clonotype came up a few times. The CDR3 spells CASRGTSGYEQYF. DNA for the CDR3: TGTGCCAGCAGAGGGACTAGCGGCTACGAGCAGTACTTC. V is TRBV6-1 and J is TRBJ2-7; 11 positions agree with TRBD2. The germline gives CDR1 MNHNS, CDR2 SASEGT. Losses at the gene ends were 6 bases for V and 3 bases for J; bases not matched to a gene: 1. The CDR3 sequence is 13 residues long.

This clonotype was observed a handful of times. V gene TRBV27 combines with J gene TRBJ1-2; 7 bases align to TRBD1. The CDR3 consists of 13 residues. From germline, CDR1 is MNHEY and CDR2 SMNVEV (reference sequence). After removal of 5 bases from V and 2 bases from J, the junction contained 2 bases not matched to a gene. This chain's CDR3 is CASSIRGNYGYTF. CDR3 sequence (DNA): TGTGCCAGCAGTATCAGGGGGAACTATGGCTACACCTTC.

In regard to this clonotype: One junction end disagrees with the germline gene, perhaps due to a read error. The V gene is TRBV29-1, the J gene TRBJ2-1, with D possibly matching TRBD1 (8 bases). The CDR3 has 12 residues. Germline-derived CDR1 and CDR2 are SQVTM and ANQGSEA. The CDR3 region has the DNA TGCAGCGTTCAGGGGGCGGGGGATGAGCGGTTCTTC. Protein sequence: CSVQGAGDERFF.

This clonotype has at least ten counts. The chain joins TRBV6-1 to TRBJ1-2; D is ambiguous. Germline CDR1 is MNHNS and CDR2 is SASEGT. The CDR3 runs 13 residues. Trimming left V 4 bases short and J 2 bases short, with 8 bases between. DNA of the CDR3: TGTGCCAGCAGTGTTAACGCAAACTATGGCTACACCTTC. It is translated as CASSVNANYGYTF.

This clonotype was recorded at least ten times. The chain links TRBV2 to TRBJ2-3; 9 nucleotides match TRBD2. With V trimmed by 7 bases and J by 3 bases, 14 bases remained unmatched. Per the germline V gene, CDR1 is SNHLY and CDR2 is FYNNEI. CDR3 length: 17 residues. CDR3 DNA sequence: TGTGCCAGCATGCCTCGACCAGCGGGAGGCGAAACAGATACGCAGTATTTT. Translation gives CASMPRPAGGETDTQYF.

This clonotype showed up many times. The V and J genes are TRBV27 and TRBJ2-7, with D possibly being TRBD1 or TRBD2 (5 bases each). The CDR3 has 13 residues. The germline V gene has CDR1 MNHEY and CDR2 SMNVEV (reference sequence). The V and J ends lost 8 bases and 4 bases respectively, with 15 bases between them. The CDR3 coding sequence is TGTGCCAGCTCGACGGGGCGACATTACGAGCAGTACTTC. It codes for CASSTGRHYEQYF.